This is a list of T cell receptor beta chains from one sample in a study of blood T cell repertoires in COVID-19. Method: immunoSEQ multiplex PCR; TCRdb's copy keeps in-frame clones and lacks some. The sample holds fewer than 250,000 clones, roughly 91% seen once. The specimen was PBMCs or T cells enriched from blood (not recorded which). The source is a man aged 30-40 years in a cohort exposed to, infected with or recovered from COVID-19 (not recorded which). Both conserved end residues are part of each CDR3. A D gene is named only where the DNA matches it firmly. Rows may omit the clone size; those that give it use once, few, many or a size class.

-	TRBV9	TRBD1	TRBJ1-2	CASSLDRRYGYTF	TGTGCCAGCAGCTTGGACAGGAGATATGGCTACACCTTC
-	TRBV14	-	TRBJ1-5	CASSQGNSNNQPQHF	TGTGCCAGCAGCCAAGGGAACAGCAACAATCAGCCCCAGCATTTT
-	TRBV11-2	-	TRBJ1-1	CASTVLGGYTEAFF	TGTGCCAGCACCGTCCTAGGGGGTTACACTGAAGCTTTCTTT
-	TRBV28	-	TRBJ2-1	CASSLVGGQTYNEQFF	TGTGCCAGCAGTTTAGTGGGGGGGCAGACCTACAATGAGCAGTTCTTC
-	TRBV15	TRBD2	TRBJ2-5	CATSGGLAGGETQYF	TGTGCCACCAGCGGTGGACTAGCGGGAGGAGAGACCCAGTACTTC
-	TRBV7-9	TRBD2	TRBJ2-1	CASSSLAGGGDEQFF	TGTGCCAGCAGCTCCTTAGCGGGAGGGGGGGATGAGCAGTTCTTC
-	TRBV15	TRBD1	TRBJ1-2	CATSRAKGTGAGYTF	TGTGCCACCAGCAGAGCCAAAGGGACAGGGGCCGGCTACACCTTC
-	TRBV6-5	-	TRBJ1-5	CASSPARGNQPQHF	TGTGCCAGCAGTCCTGCCCGGGGCAATCAGCCCCAGCATTTT
-	TRBV19	TRBD2	TRBJ2-5	CASSIRGTSGRNPLGLETQYF	TGTGCCAGTAGTATACGGGGGACTAGCGGGAGGAACCCACTGGGGTTAGAGACCCAGTACTTC
-	TRBV5-4	-	TRBJ2-2	CASSRSVMVTNTGELFF	TGTGCCAGCAGCCGGAGCGTGATGGTAACGAACACCGGGGAGCTGTTTTTT
-	TRBV6-2/TRBV6-3	TRBD1	TRBJ1-1	CASSPGTVNTEAFF	TGTGCCAGCAGTCCCGGGACAGTTAACACTGAAGCTTTCTTT
-	TRBV18	-	TRBJ2-7	CASSPSSQGANYEQYF	TGTGCCAGCTCACCAAGCTCGCAGGGTGCGAACTACGAGCAGTACTTC
-	TRBV28	-	TRBJ1-5	CASSFGGVWTIQPQHF	TGTGCCAGCAGTTTTGGGGGCGTCTGGACAATTCAGCCCCAGCATTTT
-	TRBV5-1	TRBD2	TRBJ2-1	CASSRAPGTSAYNEQFF	TGCGCCAGCAGCCGGGCCCCCGGGACTAGCGCTTACAATGAGCAGTTCTTC
-	TRBV11-3	TRBD1	TRBJ2-3	CASSTRQGPTDTQYF	TGTGCCAGCAGTACAAGACAGGGGCCCACAGATACGCAGTATTTT
-	TRBV5-1	-	TRBJ2-7	CASRTNDRPPYEQYF	TGCGCCAGCAGGACTAACGACAGGCCCCCCTACGAGCAGTACTTC
-	TRBV19	TRBD1	TRBJ2-7	CASKAGQGYSYEQYF	TGTGCCAGTAAGGCCGGACAGGGGTACTCCTACGAGCAGTACTTC
once	TRBV10-2	-	TRBJ1-5	CASRGEIGGRLGLLDQPQHF	TGCGCCAGCAGGGGGGAGATCGGGGGGCGCTTAGGGCTATTGGATCAGCCCCAGCATTTT
-	TRBV19	TRBD2	TRBJ2-1	CASSIGRLAGYNEQFF	TGTGCCAGTAGTATAGGCCGACTAGCGGGATACAATGAGCAGTTCTTC
once	TRBV6-2/TRBV6-3	TRBD2	TRBJ2-1	CASSRPGLAGGGEQFF	TGTGCCAGCAGTCGACCGGGACTAGCGGGAGGGGGTGAGCAGTTCTTC
once	TRBV24-1	TRBD1	TRBJ1-5	CATKGQGSHQPQHF	TGTGCCACCAAGGGACAGGGCTCTCATCAGCCCCAGCATTTT
-	TRBV6-5	-	TRBJ2-6	CASRPPGSGANVLTF	TGTGCCAGCAGGCCACCGGGCTCTGGGGCCAACGTCCTGACTTTC
-	TRBV9	-	TRBJ2-1	CASSVGGGNNEQFF	TGTGCCAGCAGCGTAGGAGGCGGGAACAATGAGCAGTTCTTC
-	TRBV25-1	-	TRBJ2-5	CASSETRDQETQYF	TGTGCCAGCAGTGAAACTAGGGACCAAGAGACCCAGTACTTC
-	TRBV28	-	TRBJ2-3	CASSSPDTLTDTQYF	TGTGCCAGCAGTTCACCGGACACCCTCACAGATACGCAGTATTTT
-	TRBV6-5	TRBD1	TRBJ1-1	CASSPGTAAAEAFF	TGTGCCAGCAGTCCTGGGACAGCGGCCGCTGAAGCTTTCTTT
-	TRBV6-5	-	TRBJ1-4	CASSYFRGANEKLFF	TGTGCCAGCAGTTACTTCAGGGGAGCTAATGAAAAACTGTTTTTT
few	TRBV29-1	-	TRBJ1-4	CSVSGSGKLFF	TGCAGCGTCTCAGGGTCAGGAAAACTGTTTTTT
-	TRBV5-1	-	TRBJ2-7	CASSLLPDSISYEQYF	TGCGCCAGCAGCTTGTTGCCTGACAGTATCTCCTACGAGCAGTACTTC
-	TRBV24-1	TRBD1	TRBJ2-2	CATSDFGQGVSETGELFF	TGTGCCACCAGTGATTTTGGACAGGGGGTATCGGAGACCGGGGAGCTGTTTTTT
-	TRBV7-2	TRBD1	TRBJ1-5	CASSFKTGPYSNQPQHF	TGTGCCAGCAGCTTTAAGACAGGGCCCTATAGCAATCAGCCCCAGCATTTT
-	TRBV12-3/TRBV12-4	TRBD2	TRBJ2-1	CASSPTGLAYFF	TGTGCCAGCTCCCCCACGGGACTAGCATATTTCTTC
-	TRBV27	-	TRBJ1-1	CASAGGNTEAFF	TGTGCCAGCGCCGGAGGGAACACTGAAGCTTTCTTT
-	TRBV7-9	TRBD1	TRBJ1-1	CASNSGGNTEAFF	TGTGCCAGCAACTCAGGGGGGAACACTGAAGCTTTCTTT
-	TRBV7-9	-	TRBJ1-2	CASSLYGGRENYGYTF	TGTGCCAGCAGCTTGTACGGGGGGCGGGAGAACTATGGCTACACCTTC
-	TRBV3-1/TRBV3-2	-	TRBJ2-1	CASSQVGGSGAYNEQFF	TGTGCCAGCAGCCAAGTTGGGGGGAGTGGGGCTTACAATGAGCAGTTCTTC
-	TRBV28	TRBD2	TRBJ2-1	CASSRTRPPYNEQFF	TGTGCCAGCAGTCGGACTAGACCCCCCTACAATGAGCAGTTCTTC
-	TRBV4-1	TRBD1	TRBJ2-1	CASSQDVRQGNEQFF	TGCGCCAGCAGCCAAGATGTGAGACAGGGGAATGAGCAGTTCTTC
-	TRBV24-1	-	TRBJ2-1	CATSENRVSYNEQFF	TGTGCCACCAGTGAAAACAGGGTTTCCTACAATGAGCAGTTCTTC
-	TRBV4-1	TRBD2	TRBJ2-2	CASSQAGLAGVGELFF	TGCGCCAGCAGCCAAGCCGGACTAGCGGGAGTCGGGGAGCTGTTTTTT
-	TRBV7-3	-	TRBJ2-5	CASSPPGEETQYF	TGTGCCAGCAGCCCACCCGGGGAGGAGACCCAGTACTTC
-	TRBV18	TRBD1	TRBJ2-1	CASSPDRVTYNEQFF	TGTGCCAGCTCACCCGACAGGGTGACTTACAATGAGCAGTTCTTC
once	TRBV2	-	TRBJ1-6	CASRRGDLGNSPLHF	TGTGCCAGCAGGCGGGGGGACCTGGGTAATTCACCCCTCCACTTT